Following are 20 T cell receptor beta chains from one sample sequenced in a study of cytotoxic CD8 clonotypes in ibrutinib-treated CLL. The protocol was immunoSEQ multiplex PCR, while the TCRdb copy is restricted to in-frame clones and leaves out a portion. The sample contains about 140,000 clones, over 75% of which appear only once. Material: PBMCs, obtained after 36 months of ibrutinib treatment. The receptor set was obtained from a human donor with chronic lymphocytic leukemia.

The V gene is TRBV27, the J gene TRBJ2-3, with D possibly matching TRBD1 (5 bases). V was clipped by 0 bases and J by 3 bases, with 13 bases between them. CDR1 is MNHEY and CDR2 is SMNVEV in the germline V gene (reference sequence). The CDR3 extends over 16 amino acids. The CDR3: CASSLSRGLGTDTQYF. As DNA, the CDR3 is TGTGCCAGCAGTTTATCAAGGGGCCTGGGAACAGATACGCAGTATTTT.

The chain recombines TRBV4-2 with TRBJ1-3, with D maybe TRBD1 (6 bases). In germline, CDR1 is LGHNA, CDR2 YNFKEQ. CDR3 size: 14 residues. V lost 7 bases, J lost 0 bases, and 10 bases lay in between. This chain's CDR3 is CASMDSYSGNTIYF. CDR3 bases: TGTGCCAGCATGGACAGTTACTCTGGAAACACCATATATTTT.

The J gene is TRBJ2-2, the V gene TRBV27, with no clear D. CDR3 length: 14 amino acids. V lost 5 bases and J lost 3, with 10 bases in between. CDR1 and CDR2 (germline): MNHEY, SMNVEV (reference sequence). CDR3 loop: CASSDPTYTGELFF. The DNA for the CDR3 is TGTGCCAGCAGTGACCCAACTTACACCGGGGAGCTGTTTTTT.

The chain links TRBV6-5 to TRBJ1-4, with D possibly TRBD1 on 5 matching bases. V lost 6 bases and J 8 bases, leaving 16 bases between the germline ends. Germline CDR1 MNHEY, CDR2 SVGAGI. The CDR3 loop spans 14 amino acids. The CDR3 bases are TGTGCCAGCAGGGGGGACTTGCGGACAGAAAAACTGTTTTTT. It is translated as CASRGDLRTEKLFF.

V is TRBV7-9 and J is TRBJ1-2; D possibly corresponds to TRBD1 (5 bases). Germline assignment: CDR1 SEHNR and CDR2 FQNEAQ (reference sequence). This CDR3 is built from 15 residues. V was clipped by 10 bases and J by 2 bases, with 20 bases between them. CDR3 protein: CAIRTTPGHNYGYTF. The CDR3 bases are TGTGCCATCCGAACTACCCCGGGGCACAACTATGGCTACACCTTC.

The chain links TRBV4-1 to TRBJ1-3; TRBD1 might be the D (6 bases). The CDR3 consists of 15 residues. Germline assignment: CDR1 MGHRA and CDR2 YSYEKL. V was trimmed by 1 base and J by 0 bases, leaving 7 bases between them. The CDR3 sequence: CASSQGTASGNTIYF. Here the CDR3 DNA reads TGCGCCAGCAGCCAAGGGACAGCCTCTGGAAACACCATATATTTT.

The rearrangement joins TRBV2 to TRBJ2-7; D is undetermined. Trimming pared 7 bases from V and 3 bases from J, leaving 7 bases between. Germline loops: CDR1 SNHLY, CDR2 FYNNEI. The CDR3 sequence is 11 residues long. The CDR3 nucleotides are TGTGCCAGCATGCGCCACTACGAGCAGTACTTC. Translated: CASMRHYEQYF.

This chain links TRBV2 with TRBJ2-1; D unresolved. Trimming shortened V by 2 bases and J by 10 bases, and 12 bases separated the two germline ends. The CDR3 totals 13 residues. The germline V gene encodes CDR1 SNHLY and CDR2 FYNNEI. The CDR3 DNA is TGTGCCAGCAGTGAACGGCCCGATGGGGAGCAGTTCTTC. This encodes CASSERPDGEQFF.

This clone was counted a few times. V and J are TRBV2 and TRBJ1-2; 8 bases agree with TRBD1. The germline V gene encodes CDR1 SNHLY and CDR2 FYNNEI. V lost 7 bases, J lost 4 bases, and 5 bases stayed unmatched. The CDR3 sequence is 13 residues long. CDR3 residues: CASIGQGGYGYTF. The DNA of the CDR3 is TGTGCCAGCATTGGACAGGGTGGCTATGGCTACACCTTC.

This chain joins TRBV28 and TRBJ1-3; no reliable D call. Trimming took off 3 bases at V and 0 bases at J, with 12 bases between the two ends. The CDR3 runs to 16 residues. CDR1 is MDHEN, CDR2 SYDVKM, per germline. The CDR3 DNA reads TGTGCCAGCAGTTTTGAGTTCGGGAGCTCTGGAAACACCATATATTTT. This translates into CASSFEFGSSGNTIYF.

This chain links TRBV11-2 with TRBJ2-3; D possibly uses TRBD1 or TRBD2 (5 bases each). Germline assignment: CDR1 SGHAT and CDR2 FQNNGV. The CDR3 has 14 residues. With 5 bases removed from V and 4 bases from J, the gap between germline ends came to 13 bases. CDR3 bases: TGTGCCAGCAGCCAACGGGACGGTCCAGATACGCAGTATTTT. Residues: CASSQRDGPDTQYF.

This chain joins TRBV18 and TRBJ1-5; 10 bases align to TRBD1. V shed 3 bases, J shed 4 bases, and the junction held 6 bases outside the gene matches. The CDR3 covers 16 residues. The germline gives CDR1 KGHSH, CDR2 LQKENI. The CDR3 loop is CASSPTGGPTNQPQHF. The CDR3, as DNA: TGTGCCAGCTCACCGACAGGGGGCCCCACAAATCAGCCCCAGCATTTT.

The chain employs TRBV28 and TRBJ2-7; 7 nucleotides match TRBD1. Germline V gene lookup returns CDR1 MDHEN and CDR2 SYDVKM. The junction had 9 bases not matched to a gene; V was cut back by 5 bases and J by 5 bases. The CDR3 spans 14 residues. The CDR3 DNA sequence: TGTGCCAGCAGTCAAGACAGGGCTCGCCACGAGCAGTACTTC. Its protein product is CASSQDRARHEQYF.

The chain carries TRBV6-4 and TRBJ1-4, with 9 bases lining up with TRBD1. Trimming cost V 7 bases and J 0 bases; bases outside gene matches: 9. Germline-derived CDR1 and CDR2 are MRHNA and SNTAGT. This CDR3 spans 17 amino acids. CDR3 nucleotide sequence: TGTGCCAGCAACACAGGGGGCGAAGCCGCAACTAATGAAAAACTGTTTTTT. This translates into CASNTGGEAATNEKLFF.

The chain recombines TRBV4-1 with TRBJ2-5, with 11 bases lining up with TRBD2. The V segment lost 0 bases and the J segment 5 bases; nucleotides outside the gene matches: 11. Germline CDR1 and CDR2: MGHRA and YSYEKL. This CDR3 spans 18 amino acids. In nucleotides, the CDR3 is TGCGCCAGCAGCCAAGAGCCCCTAGCGGGGGGAACTGGGGAGACCCAGTACTTC. As protein: CASSQEPLAGGTGETQYF.

This chain's CDR3 is CSAGQGTYEQYF. The CDR3 DNA sequence: TGCAGCGCCGGACAGGGCACCTACGAGCAGTACTTC. The chain is built from TRBV29-1 and TRBJ2-7, with 8 bases aligning to TRBD1. V lost 7 bases and J lost 2; bases outside the gene matches: 4. Germline V CDR1 and CDR2: SQVTM, ANQGSEA. This CDR3 is 12 amino acids long.

The chain links TRBV6-5 to TRBJ2-7; TRBD1 is a possible D gene (6 bases). Germline-derived CDR1 and CDR2 are MNHEY and SVGAGI. The CDR3 runs to 14 residues. V was cut by 2 bases and J by 4 bases, with 12 bases left in between. CDR3 sequence: CASSYLRGRYEQYF. CDR3 bases: TGTGCCAGCAGTTACCTCAGGGGAAGATACGAGCAGTACTTC.

This rearrangement joins TRBV2 to TRBJ1-1; 11 nucleotides agree with TRBD1. Germline V gives CDR1 SNHLY, CDR2 FYNNEI. V lost 8 bases, J lost 4 bases, and 3 bases stayed unmatched. This CDR3 has 13 amino acids. The CDR3 reads CASGGTGGTEAFF. As DNA, the CDR3 is TGTGCCAGCGGAGGGACAGGGGGCACTGAAGCTTTCTTT.

V usage is TRBV6-1 and J usage is TRBJ2-3, with TRBD1 identical over 7 bases. The germline V gene has CDR1 MNHNS and CDR2 SASEGT. The CDR3 is 17 residues long. V lost 2 bases, J lost 8 bases, and 16 bases stayed unmatched. The CDR3 region is CASSERPTGRKESTQYF. The CDR3, as DNA: TGTGCCAGCAGTGAACGCCCGACAGGGCGGAAGGAGAGTACGCAGTATTTT.

The count of this clone is one. The gene calls are TRBV27 and TRBJ2-7; 13 bases are shared with TRBD2. The CDR3 loop spans 17 amino acids. The germline V gene encodes CDR1 MNHEY and CDR2 SMNVEV (reference sequence). Losses at the gene ends were 7 bases for V and 2 bases for J; bases not matched to a gene: 11. The CDR3 region has the DNA TGTGCCAGCACCCCAGATACCGGACTAGCGGGAGCCTACGAGCAGTACTTC. It codes for CASTPDTGLAGAYEQYF.